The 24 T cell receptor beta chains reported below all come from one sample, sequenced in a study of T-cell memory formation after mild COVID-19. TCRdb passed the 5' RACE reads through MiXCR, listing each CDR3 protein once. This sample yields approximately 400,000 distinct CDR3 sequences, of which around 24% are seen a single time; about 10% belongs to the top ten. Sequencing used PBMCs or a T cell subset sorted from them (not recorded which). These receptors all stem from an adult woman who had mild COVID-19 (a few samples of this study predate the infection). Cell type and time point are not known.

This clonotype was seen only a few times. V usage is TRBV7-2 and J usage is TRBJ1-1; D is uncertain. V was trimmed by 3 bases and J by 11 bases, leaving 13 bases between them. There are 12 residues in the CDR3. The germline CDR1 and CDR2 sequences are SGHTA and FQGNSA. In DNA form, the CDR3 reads TGTGCCAGCAGCTTTCCGCCAAAGGGCGCTTTCTTT. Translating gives CASSFPPKGAFF.

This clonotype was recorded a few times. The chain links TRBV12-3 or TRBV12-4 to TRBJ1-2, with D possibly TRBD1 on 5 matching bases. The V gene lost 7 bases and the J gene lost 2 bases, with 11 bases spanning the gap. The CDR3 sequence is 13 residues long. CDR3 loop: CASTSGANYGYTF. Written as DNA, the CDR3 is TGTGCCAGCACCAGCGGGGCCAACTATGGCTACACCTTC.

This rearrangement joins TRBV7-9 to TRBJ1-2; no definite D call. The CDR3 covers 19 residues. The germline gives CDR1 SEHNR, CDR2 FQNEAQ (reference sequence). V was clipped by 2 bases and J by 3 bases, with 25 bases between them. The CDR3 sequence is CASSLLVGYVAEKDYGYTF. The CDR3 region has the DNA TGTGCCAGCAGCTTACTAGTGGGGTATGTTGCCGAAAAAGACTATGGCTACACCTTC.

Here the CDR3 DNA reads TGCGCCAGCAGCCAAGCGAGGGGTGGGTACGAGCAGTACTTC. Translated, it gives CASSQARGGYEQYF. The gene calls are TRBV4-1 and TRBJ2-7; D could derive from TRBD1 or TRBD2 (5 bases each). Germline V gene data show CDR1 as MGHRA and CDR2 as YSYEKL. This CDR3 has 14 residues. V was trimmed by 1 base and J by 4 bases, leaving 11 bases between them.

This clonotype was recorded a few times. The CDR3 is CASISTALIATEAFF. CDR3 coding DNA: TGTGCCAGCATTTCAACCGCTCTGATTGCCACTGAAGCTTTCTTT. V usage is TRBV2 and J usage is TRBJ1-1; D gene unclear. Germline values: CDR1 SNHLY, CDR2 FYNNEI. The CDR3 loop spans 15 amino acids. Trimming took off 7 bases at V and 4 bases at J, with 19 bases between the two ends.

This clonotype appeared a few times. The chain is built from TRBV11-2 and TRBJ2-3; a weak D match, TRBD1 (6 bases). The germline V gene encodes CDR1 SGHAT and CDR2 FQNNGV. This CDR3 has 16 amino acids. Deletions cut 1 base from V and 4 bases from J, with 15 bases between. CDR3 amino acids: CASSLVGGFGPDTQYF. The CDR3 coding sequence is TGTGCCAGCAGCTTAGTAGGGGGATTTGGGCCAGATACGCAGTATTTT.

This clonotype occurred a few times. The CDR3 sequence: CSARGGEAYEQYF. The CDR3 region has the DNA TGCAGTGCCCGGGGTGGGGAAGCCTACGAGCAGTACTTC. The chain combines TRBV20-1 with TRBJ2-7; D perhaps matches TRBD2 (5 bases). Trimming pared 6 bases from V and 2 bases from J, leaving 14 bases between. Germline V gene sequence: CDR1 DFQATT, CDR2 SNEGSKA (reference sequence). The CDR3 consists of 13 residues.

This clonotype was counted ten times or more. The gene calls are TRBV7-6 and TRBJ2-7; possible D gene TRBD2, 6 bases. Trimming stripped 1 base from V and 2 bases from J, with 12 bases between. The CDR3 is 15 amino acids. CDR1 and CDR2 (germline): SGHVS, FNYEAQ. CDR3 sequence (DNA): TGTGCCAGCAGCTTAGGACCGGACTACCCCTACGAGCAGTACTTC. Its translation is CASSLGPDYPYEQYF.

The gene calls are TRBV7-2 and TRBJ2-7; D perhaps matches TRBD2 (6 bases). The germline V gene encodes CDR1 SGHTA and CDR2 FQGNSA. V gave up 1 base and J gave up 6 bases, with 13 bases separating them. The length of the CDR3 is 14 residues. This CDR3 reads CASSLGPGGTEQYF. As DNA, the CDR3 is TGTGCCAGCAGCTTAGGTCCTGGAGGGACCGAGCAGTACTTC.

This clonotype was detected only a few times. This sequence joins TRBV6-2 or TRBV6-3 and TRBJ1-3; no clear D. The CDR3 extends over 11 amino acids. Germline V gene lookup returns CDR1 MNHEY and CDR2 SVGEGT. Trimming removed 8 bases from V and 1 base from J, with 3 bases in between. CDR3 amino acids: CASGSGNTIYF. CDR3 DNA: TGTGCCAGCGGGTCTGGAAACACCATATATTTT.

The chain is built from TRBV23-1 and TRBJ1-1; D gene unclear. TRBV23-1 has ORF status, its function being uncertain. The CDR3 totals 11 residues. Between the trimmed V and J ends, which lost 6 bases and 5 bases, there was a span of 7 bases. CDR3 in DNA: TGCGCCAGCAGGGGTGAGACTGAAGCTTTCTTT. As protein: CASRGETEAFF.

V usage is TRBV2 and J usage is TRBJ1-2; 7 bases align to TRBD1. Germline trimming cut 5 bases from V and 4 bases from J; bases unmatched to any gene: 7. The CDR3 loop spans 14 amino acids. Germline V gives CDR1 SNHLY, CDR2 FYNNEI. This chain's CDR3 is CASSNRQGSYGYTF. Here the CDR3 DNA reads TGTGCCAGCAGTAATAGACAGGGTAGCTATGGCTACACCTTC.

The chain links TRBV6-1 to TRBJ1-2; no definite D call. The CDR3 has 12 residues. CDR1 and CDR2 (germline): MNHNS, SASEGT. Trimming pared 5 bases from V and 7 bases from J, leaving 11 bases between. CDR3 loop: CASSSEGFGYTF. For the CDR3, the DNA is TGTGCCAGCAGTTCTGAAGGATTTGGCTACACCTTC.

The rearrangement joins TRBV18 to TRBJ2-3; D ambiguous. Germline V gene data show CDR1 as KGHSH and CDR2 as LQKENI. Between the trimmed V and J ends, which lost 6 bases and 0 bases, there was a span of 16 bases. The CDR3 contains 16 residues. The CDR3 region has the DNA TGTGCCAGCTCCCGCTTCATCGAACCTAGCACAGATACGCAGTATTTT. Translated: CASSRFIEPSTDTQYF.

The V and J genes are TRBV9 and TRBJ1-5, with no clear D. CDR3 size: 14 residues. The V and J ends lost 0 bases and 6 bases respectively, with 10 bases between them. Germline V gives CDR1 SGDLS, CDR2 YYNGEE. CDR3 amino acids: CASSVGGRGQPQHF. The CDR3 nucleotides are TGTGCCAGCAGCGTAGGAGGTCGCGGTCAGCCCCAGCATTTT.

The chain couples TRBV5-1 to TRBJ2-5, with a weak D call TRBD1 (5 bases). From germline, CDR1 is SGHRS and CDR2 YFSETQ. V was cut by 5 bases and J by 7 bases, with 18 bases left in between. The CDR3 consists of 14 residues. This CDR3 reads CASRLERGGSTQYF. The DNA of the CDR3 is TGCGCCAGCAGATTAGAAAGGGGCGGTTCGACCCAGTACTTC.

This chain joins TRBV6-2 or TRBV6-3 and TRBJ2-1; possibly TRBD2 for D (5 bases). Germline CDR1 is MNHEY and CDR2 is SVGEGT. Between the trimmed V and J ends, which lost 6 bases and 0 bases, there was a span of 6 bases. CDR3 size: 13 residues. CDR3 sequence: CASRADSYNEQFF. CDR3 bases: TGTGCCAGCAGAGCGGACTCCTACAATGAGCAGTTCTTC.

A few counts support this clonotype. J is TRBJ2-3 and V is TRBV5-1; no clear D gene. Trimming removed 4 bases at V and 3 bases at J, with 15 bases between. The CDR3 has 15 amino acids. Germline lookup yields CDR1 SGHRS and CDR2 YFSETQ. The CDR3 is CASSLVTARTDTQYF. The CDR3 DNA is TGCGCCAGCAGCCTGGTAACAGCGAGAACAGATACGCAGTATTTT.

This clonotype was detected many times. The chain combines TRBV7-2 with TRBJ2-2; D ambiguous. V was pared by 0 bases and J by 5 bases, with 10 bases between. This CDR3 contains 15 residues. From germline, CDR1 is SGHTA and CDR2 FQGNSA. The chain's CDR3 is CASSLAGTRTGELFF. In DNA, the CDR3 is TGTGCCAGCAGCTTAGCAGGAACGAGGACCGGGGAGCTGTTTTTT.

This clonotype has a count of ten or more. The CDR3 DNA sequence: TGCGCCAGCCGGGCTTCCAGCACAGATACGCAGTATTTT. It is translated as CASRASSTDTQYF. The rearrangement joins TRBV5-1 to TRBJ2-3; D is uncertain. The CDR3 covers 13 residues. V was shortened by 7 bases and J by 0 bases, with 9 bases between the two germline ends. CDR1 and CDR2 (germline): SGHRS, YFSETQ.

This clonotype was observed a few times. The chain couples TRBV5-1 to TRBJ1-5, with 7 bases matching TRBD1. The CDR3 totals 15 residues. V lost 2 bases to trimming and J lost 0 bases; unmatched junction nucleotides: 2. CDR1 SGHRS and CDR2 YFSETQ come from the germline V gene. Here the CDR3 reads CASSLQGNSNQPQHF. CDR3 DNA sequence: TGCGCCAGCAGCTTACAGGGGAATAGCAATCAGCCCCAGCATTTT.

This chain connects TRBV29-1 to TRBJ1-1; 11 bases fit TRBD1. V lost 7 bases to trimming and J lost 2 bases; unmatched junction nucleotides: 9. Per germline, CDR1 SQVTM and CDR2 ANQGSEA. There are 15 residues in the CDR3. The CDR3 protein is CSAGTGGRSNTEAFF. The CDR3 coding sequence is TGCAGCGCTGGGACAGGGGGTCGGAGTAACACTGAAGCTTTCTTT.

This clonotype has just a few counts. CDR3 bases: TGTGCCATCGGGGGCAGGGGTTACGAGCAGTACTTC. It yields the protein CAIGGRGYEQYF. The V gene is TRBV27, the J gene TRBJ2-7; D possibly uses TRBD1 or TRBD2 (6 bases each). Germline V CDR1 and CDR2: MNHEY, SMNVEV (reference sequence). Trimming took off 10 bases at V and 4 bases at J, with 14 bases between the two ends. CDR3 length: 12 residues.

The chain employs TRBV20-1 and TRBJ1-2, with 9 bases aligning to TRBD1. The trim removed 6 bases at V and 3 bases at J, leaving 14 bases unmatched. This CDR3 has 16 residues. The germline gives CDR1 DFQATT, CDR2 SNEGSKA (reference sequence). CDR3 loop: CSARGGQGIRDYGYTF. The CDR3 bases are TGCAGTGCCAGGGGTGGACAGGGGATACGTGACTATGGCTACACCTTC.